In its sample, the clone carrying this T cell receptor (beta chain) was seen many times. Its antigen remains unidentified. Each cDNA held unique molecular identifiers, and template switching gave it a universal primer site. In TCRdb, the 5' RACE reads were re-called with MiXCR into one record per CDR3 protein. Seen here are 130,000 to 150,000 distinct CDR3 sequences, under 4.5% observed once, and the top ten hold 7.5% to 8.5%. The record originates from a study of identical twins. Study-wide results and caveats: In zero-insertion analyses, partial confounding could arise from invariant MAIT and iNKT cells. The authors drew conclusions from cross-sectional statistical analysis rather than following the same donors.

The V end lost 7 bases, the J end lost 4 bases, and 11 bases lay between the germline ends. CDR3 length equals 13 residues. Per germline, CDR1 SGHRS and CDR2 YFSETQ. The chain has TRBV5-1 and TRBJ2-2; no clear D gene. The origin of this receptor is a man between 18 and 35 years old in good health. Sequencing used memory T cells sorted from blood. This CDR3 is CASRQDPTGELFF. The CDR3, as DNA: TGCGCCAGCCGTCAGGACCCCACCGGGGAGCTGTTTTTT.